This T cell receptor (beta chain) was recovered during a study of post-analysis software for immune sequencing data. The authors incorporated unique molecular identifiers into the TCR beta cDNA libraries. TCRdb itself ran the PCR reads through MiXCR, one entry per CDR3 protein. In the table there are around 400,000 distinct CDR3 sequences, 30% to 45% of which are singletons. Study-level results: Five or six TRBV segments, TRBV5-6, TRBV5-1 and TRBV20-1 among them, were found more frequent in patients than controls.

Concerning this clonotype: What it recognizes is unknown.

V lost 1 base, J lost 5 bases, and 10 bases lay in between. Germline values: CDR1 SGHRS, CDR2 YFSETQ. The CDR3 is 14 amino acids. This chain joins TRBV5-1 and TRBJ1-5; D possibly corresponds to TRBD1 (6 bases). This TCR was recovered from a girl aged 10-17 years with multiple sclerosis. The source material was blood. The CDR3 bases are TGCGCCAGCAGCTTGTCGTCAGGGGATCAGCCCCAGCATTTT. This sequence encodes CASSLSSGDQPQHF.